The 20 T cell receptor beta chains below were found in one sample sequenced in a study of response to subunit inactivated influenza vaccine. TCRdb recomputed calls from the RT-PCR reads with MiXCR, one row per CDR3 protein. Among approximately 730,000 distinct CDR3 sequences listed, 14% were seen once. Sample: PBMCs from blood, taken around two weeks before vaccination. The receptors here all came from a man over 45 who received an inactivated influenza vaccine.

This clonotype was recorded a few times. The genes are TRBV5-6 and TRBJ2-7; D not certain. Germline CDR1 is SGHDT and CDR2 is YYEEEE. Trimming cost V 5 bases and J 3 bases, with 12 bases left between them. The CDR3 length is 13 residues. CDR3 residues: CASSTDLGYEQYF. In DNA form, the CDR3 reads TGTGCCAGCAGTACCGACCTGGGCTACGAGCAGTACTTC. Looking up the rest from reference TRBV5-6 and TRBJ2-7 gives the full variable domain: DAGVTQSPTHLIKTRGQQVTLRCSPKSGHDTVSWYQQALGQGPQFIFQYYEEEERQRGNFPDRFSGHQFPNYSSELNVNALLLGDSALYLCASSTDLGYEQYFGPGTRLTVT.

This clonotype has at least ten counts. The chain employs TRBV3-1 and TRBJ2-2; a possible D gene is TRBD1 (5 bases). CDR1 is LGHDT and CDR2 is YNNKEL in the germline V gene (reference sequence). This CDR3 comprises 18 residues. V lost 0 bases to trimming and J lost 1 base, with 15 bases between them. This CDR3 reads CASSQDTLTAWNTGELFF. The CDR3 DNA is TGTGCCAGCAGCCAAGATACCCTGACAGCCTGGAACACCGGGGAGCTGTTTTTT. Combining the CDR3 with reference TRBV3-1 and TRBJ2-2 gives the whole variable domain DTAVSQTPKYLVTQMGNDKSIKCEQNLGHDTMYWYKQDSKKFLKIMFSYNNKELIINETVPNRFSPKSPDKAHLNLHINSLELGDSAVYFCASSQDTLTAWNTGELFFGEGSRLTVL.

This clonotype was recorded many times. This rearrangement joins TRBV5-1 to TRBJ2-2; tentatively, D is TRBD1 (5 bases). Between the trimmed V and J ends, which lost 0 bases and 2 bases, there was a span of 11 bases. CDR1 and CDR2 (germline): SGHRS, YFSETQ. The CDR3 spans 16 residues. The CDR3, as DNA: TGCGCCAGCAGCTTGGGGTGGACATCAAACACCGGGGAGCTGTTTTTT. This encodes CASSLGWTSNTGELFF.

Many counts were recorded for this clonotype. CDR3 sequence reads: CASSLKALGGPQYF. For the CDR3, the DNA is TGTGCCAGCAGTTTAAAGGCCCTAGGGGGGCCCCAGTACTTC. The chain joins TRBV12-3 or TRBV12-4 to TRBJ2-5; D could derive from TRBD1 or TRBD2 (6 bases each). The ends were cut back, 2 bases at V and 9 bases at J, with 16 bases in the middle. The CDR3 is 14 amino acids.

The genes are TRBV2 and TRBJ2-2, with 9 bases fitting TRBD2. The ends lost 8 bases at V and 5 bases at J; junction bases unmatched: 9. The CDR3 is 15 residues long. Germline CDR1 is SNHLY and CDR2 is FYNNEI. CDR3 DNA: TGTGCCAGCGGTGGCCTAGCGGGACGTACCGGGGAGCTGTTTTTT. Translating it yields CASGGLAGRTGELFF.

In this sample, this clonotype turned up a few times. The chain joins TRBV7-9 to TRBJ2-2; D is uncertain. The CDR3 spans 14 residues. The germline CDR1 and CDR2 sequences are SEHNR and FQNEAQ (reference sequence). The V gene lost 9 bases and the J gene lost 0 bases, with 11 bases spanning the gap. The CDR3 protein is CASSILPNTGELFF. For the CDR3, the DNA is TGTGCCAGTTCCATTTTGCCGAACACCGGGGAGCTGTTTTTT.

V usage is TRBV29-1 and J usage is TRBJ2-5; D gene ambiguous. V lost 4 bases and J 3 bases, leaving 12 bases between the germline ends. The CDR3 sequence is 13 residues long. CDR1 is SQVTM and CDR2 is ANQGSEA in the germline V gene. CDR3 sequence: CSVAENSKETQYF. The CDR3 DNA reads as TGCAGCGTTGCCGAAAACTCTAAAGAGACCCAGTACTTC.

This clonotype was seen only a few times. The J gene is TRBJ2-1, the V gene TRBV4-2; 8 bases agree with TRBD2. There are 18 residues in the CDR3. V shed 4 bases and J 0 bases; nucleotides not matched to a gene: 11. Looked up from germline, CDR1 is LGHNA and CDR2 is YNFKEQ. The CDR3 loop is CASSPPNRLASSYNEQFF. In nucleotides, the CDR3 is TGTGCCAGCAGCCCCCCTAACCGACTAGCGTCCTCCTACAATGAGCAGTTCTTC.

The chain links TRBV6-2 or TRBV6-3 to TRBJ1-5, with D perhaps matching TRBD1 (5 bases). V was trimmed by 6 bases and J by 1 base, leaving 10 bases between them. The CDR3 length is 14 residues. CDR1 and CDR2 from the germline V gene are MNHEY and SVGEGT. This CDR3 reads CASSRDGSNQPQHF. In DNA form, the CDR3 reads TGTGCCAGCAGCCGGGACGGGAGCAATCAGCCCCAGCATTTT.

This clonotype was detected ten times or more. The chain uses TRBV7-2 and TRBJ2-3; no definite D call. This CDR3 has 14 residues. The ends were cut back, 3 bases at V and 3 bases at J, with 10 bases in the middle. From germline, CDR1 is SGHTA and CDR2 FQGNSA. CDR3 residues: CASSFVDSTDTQYF. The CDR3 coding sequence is TGTGCCAGCAGCTTTGTGGATAGTACAGATACGCAGTATTTT. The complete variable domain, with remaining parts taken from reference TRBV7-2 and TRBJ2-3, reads GAGVSQSPSNKVTEKGKDVELRCDPISGHTALYWYRQSLGQGLEFLIYFQGNSAPDKSGLPSDRFSAERTGGSVSTLTIQRTQQEDSAVYLCASSFVDSTDTQYFGPGTRLTVL.

The CDR3 coding sequence is TGTGCCAGCACTCCCCGGACCTCCTCCTACGAGCAGTACTTC. Translated: CASTPRTSSYEQYF. The V gene is TRBV6-2 or TRBV6-3, the J gene TRBJ2-7; D not certain. The CDR3 has 14 amino acids. Trimming removed 7 bases at V and 0 bases at J, with 13 bases between. Germline V gene lookup returns CDR1 MNHEY and CDR2 SVGEGT.

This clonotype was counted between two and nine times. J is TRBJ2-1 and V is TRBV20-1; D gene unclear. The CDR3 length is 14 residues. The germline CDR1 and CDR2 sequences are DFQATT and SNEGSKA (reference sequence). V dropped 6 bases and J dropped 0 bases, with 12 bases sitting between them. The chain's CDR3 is CSASHLSSYNEQFF. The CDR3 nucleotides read TGCAGTGCGAGCCACTTAAGCTCCTACAATGAGCAGTTCTTC.

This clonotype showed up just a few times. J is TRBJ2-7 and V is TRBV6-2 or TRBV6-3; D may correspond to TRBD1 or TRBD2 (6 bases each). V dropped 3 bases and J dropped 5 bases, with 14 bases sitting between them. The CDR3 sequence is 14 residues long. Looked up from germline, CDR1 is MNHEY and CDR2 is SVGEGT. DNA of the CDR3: TGTGCCAGCAGTTATGGGGGGACAATGGACGAGCAGTACTTC. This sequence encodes CASSYGGTMDEQYF.

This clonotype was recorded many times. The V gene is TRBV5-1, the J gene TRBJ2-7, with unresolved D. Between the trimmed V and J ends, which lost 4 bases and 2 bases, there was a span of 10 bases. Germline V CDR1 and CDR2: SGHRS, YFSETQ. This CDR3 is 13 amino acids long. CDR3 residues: CASSIDGAYEQYF. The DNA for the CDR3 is TGCGCCAGCAGCATAGACGGAGCCTACGAGCAGTACTTC.

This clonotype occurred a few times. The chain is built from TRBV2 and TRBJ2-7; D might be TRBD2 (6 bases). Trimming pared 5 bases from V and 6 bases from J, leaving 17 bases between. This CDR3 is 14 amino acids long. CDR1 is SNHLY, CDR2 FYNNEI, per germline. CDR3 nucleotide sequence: TGTGCCAGCAGTTTCCTTAGCGGCAGGGCCGAGCAGTACTTC. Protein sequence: CASSFLSGRAEQYF.

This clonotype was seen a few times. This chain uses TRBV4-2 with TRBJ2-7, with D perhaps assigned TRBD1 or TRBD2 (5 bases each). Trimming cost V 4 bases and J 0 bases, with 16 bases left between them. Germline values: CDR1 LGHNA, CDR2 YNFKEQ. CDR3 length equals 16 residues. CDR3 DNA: TGTGCCAGCAGCCGGCAAGGGAGTGGGGGCTCCTACGAGCAGTACTTC. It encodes CASSRQGSGGSYEQYF.

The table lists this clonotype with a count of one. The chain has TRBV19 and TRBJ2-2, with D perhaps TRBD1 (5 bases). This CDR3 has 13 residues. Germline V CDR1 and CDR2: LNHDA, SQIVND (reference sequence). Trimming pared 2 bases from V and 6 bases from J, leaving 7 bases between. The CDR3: CASSIQGPGELFF. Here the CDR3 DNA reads TGTGCCAGTAGTATACAGGGTCCCGGGGAGCTGTTTTTT.

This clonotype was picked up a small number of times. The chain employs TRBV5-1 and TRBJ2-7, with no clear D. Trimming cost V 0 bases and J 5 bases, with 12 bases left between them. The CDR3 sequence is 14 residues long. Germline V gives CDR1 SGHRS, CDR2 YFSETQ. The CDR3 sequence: CASSLEQLGNEQYF. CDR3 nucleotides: TGCGCCAGCAGCTTGGAACAGTTGGGGAACGAGCAGTACTTC.

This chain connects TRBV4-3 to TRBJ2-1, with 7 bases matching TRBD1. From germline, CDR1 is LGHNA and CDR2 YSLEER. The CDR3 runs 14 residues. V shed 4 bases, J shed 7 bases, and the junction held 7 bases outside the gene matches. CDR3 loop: CASSPGAGGNEQFF. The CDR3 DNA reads TGCGCCAGCAGCCCCGGGGCAGGGGGAAATGAGCAGTTCTTC.

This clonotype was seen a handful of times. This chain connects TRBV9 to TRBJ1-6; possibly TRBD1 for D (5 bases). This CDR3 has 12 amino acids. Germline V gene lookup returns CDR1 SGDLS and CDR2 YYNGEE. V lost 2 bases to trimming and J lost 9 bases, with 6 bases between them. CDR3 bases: TGTGCCAGCAGCGTGGGGGTTTCACCCCTCCACTTT. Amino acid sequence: CASSVGVSPLHF.